One sample yielded the 29 T cell receptor beta chains listed below, sequenced in a study of blood T cell repertoires in COVID-19. Assay: immunoSEQ multiplex PCR; the TCRdb copy retains only in-frame clones and omits some. The data show 200,000 to 250,000 clones, 88% seen once. The specimen sequenced was peripheral blood. The receptors derive from a woman aged 55-69 years with acute or convalescent COVID-19.

As to this clone: Other DNA sequences within the sample encode an identical CDR3. The chain employs TRBV19 and TRBJ1-5; 10 nucleotides line up with TRBD1. Looked up from germline, CDR1 is LNHDA and CDR2 is SQIVND (reference sequence). This CDR3 has 15 residues. V was pared by 3 bases and J by 5 bases, with 4 bases of the junction left unmatched. CDR3 nucleotide sequence: TGTGCCAGTAGTATCCCTGGACAGGGGGATCAGCCCCAGCATTTT. Its translation is CASSIPGQGDQPQHF.

The chain combines TRBV12-1 with TRBJ2-7; TRBD2 was called by the table and not checked on the DNA. TRBV12-1 is recorded as a pseudogene. This CDR3 contains 14 residues. As DNA, the CDR3 is TGTGCCAGCAGCCCCGGTTCCGACTCCTACGAGCAGTACTTC. It translates to CASSPGSDSYEQYF.

V and J are TRBV25-1 and TRBJ1-1; D is unclear. This CDR3 spans 14 amino acids. Germline values: CDR1 MGHDK, CDR2 SYGVNS. V was shortened by 7 bases and J by 1 base, with 13 bases between the two germline ends. CDR3 sequence: CASKEAGGNTEAFF. DNA of the CDR3: TGTGCCAGCAAGGAGGCTGGTGGGAACACTGAAGCTTTCTTT.

The CDR3 DNA sequence: TGTGCCAGCCAGGGGCAGGAGAGAAACAATGAGCAGTTCTTC. It specifies CASQGQERNNEQFF. The chain uses TRBV28 and TRBJ2-1; D possibly corresponds to TRBD1 (6 bases). Germline CDR1 and CDR2: MDHEN and SYDVKM. The CDR3 length is 14 residues. Trimming pared 8 bases from V and 5 bases from J, leaving 16 bases between.

The rearrangement joins TRBV6-5 to TRBJ2-5; 14 positions agree with TRBD2. This CDR3 region has 15 residues. Germline V gene data show CDR1 as MNHEY and CDR2 as SVGAGI. Trimming cost V 2 bases and J 4 bases; bases outside gene matches: 0. CDR3 residues: CASSYGTSGRETQYF. The CDR3 DNA is TGTGCCAGCAGTTACGGGACTAGCGGGAGAGAGACCCAGTACTTC.

The J gene is TRBJ1-2, the V gene TRBV7-9; 9 bases map to TRBD1. V shed 5 bases, J shed 5 bases, and the junction held 9 bases outside the gene matches. CDR3 length: 15 residues. Germline CDR1 and CDR2: SEHNR and FQNEAQ (reference sequence). CDR3 DNA sequence: TGTGCCAGCAGCACATGGGACAGGGAGGAGTATGGCTACACCTTC. This codes for CASSTWDREEYGYTF.

This clone has just one count. The V call is TRBV6-2 or TRBV6-3, the J call TRBJ1-2; the match to TRBD1 covers 7 bases. J lost 8 bases, V lost 5 bases, and 8 bases had no gene match. Germline V gene data show CDR1 as MNHEY and CDR2 as SVGEGT. CDR3 size: 13 residues. In DNA form, the CDR3 reads TGTGCCAGCAGTCACGACAGGGAGGTGGGCTACACCTTC. It encodes CASSHDREVGYTF.

This chain uses TRBV19 with TRBJ2-7, with 7 bases identical to TRBD1. Germline CDR1 reads LNHDA; CDR2 reads SQIVND (reference sequence). Trimming cost V 2 bases and J 7 bases; bases outside gene matches: 14. This CDR3 comprises 16 residues. CDR3 region: CASSIPGRDSLREQYF. The DNA for the CDR3 is TGTGCCAGTAGTATACCAGGCCGGGACAGCCTACGGGAGCAGTACTTC.

This clone was recorded a few times. The CDR3 protein is CASSLGPTGSGNTIYF. The CDR3 DNA is TGTGCCAGCAGCTTGGGACCGACAGGGTCTGGAAACACCATATATTTT. The chain joins TRBV5-6 to TRBJ1-3, with 7 bases identical to TRBD1. CDR1 is SGHDT, CDR2 YYEEEE, per germline. CDR3 length: 16 amino acids. V gave up 0 bases and J gave up 1 base; unmatched junction bases: 4.

The chain has TRBV6-5 and TRBJ1-4; no definite D call. This CDR3 spans 12 amino acids. Between the trimmed V and J ends, which lost 3 bases and 8 bases, there was a span of 7 bases. Germline assignment: CDR1 MNHEY and CDR2 SVGAGI. The CDR3 sequence is CASSYTGEKLFF. CDR3 bases: TGTGCCAGCAGTTATACCGGGGAAAAACTGTTTTTT.

CDR3 amino acids: CASTSGWSSYEQYF. The CDR3 nucleotides read TGCGCCAGCACTTCCGGCTGGAGCTCCTACGAGCAGTACTTC. The chain carries TRBV5-1 and TRBJ2-7; D call uncertain. The CDR3 consists of 14 residues. V gave up 6 bases and J gave up 0 bases, with 13 bases separating them. From germline, CDR1 is SGHRS and CDR2 YFSETQ. The full variable domain, completed using reference TRBV5-1 and TRBJ2-7, is KAGVTQTPRYLIKTRGQQVTLSCSPISGHRSVSWYQQTPGQGLQFLFEYFSETQRNKGNFPGRFSGRQFSNSRSEMNVSTLELGDSALYLCASTSGWSSYEQYFGPGTRLTVT.

The chain combines TRBV12-3 or TRBV12-4 with TRBJ2-1; no definite D call. V gave up 6 bases and J gave up 7 bases, with 10 bases separating them. The CDR3 is 12 amino acids. The CDR3 sequence: CASSLFGNEQFF. CDR3 coding DNA: TGTGCCAGCAGCCTTTTCGGGAATGAGCAGTTCTTC.

The chain carries TRBV5-4 and TRBJ1-4; 7 bases fit TRBD1. The CDR3 loop spans 14 amino acids. Trimming took 4 bases from V and 4 from J; bases not matched to a gene: 4. Looked up from germline, CDR1 is SGHNT and CDR2 is YYREEE (reference sequence). CDR3 sequence (DNA): TGTGCCAGCAGCGAGGGACAGATTAATGAAAAACTGTTTTTT. Its protein is CASSEGQINEKLFF.

CDR3 in amino acids: CASSLDAGSKTQYF. In nucleotides, the CDR3 is TGTGCCAGCAGCTTAGATGCAGGGTCAAAGACCCAGTACTTC. The rearrangement links TRBV11-3 to TRBJ2-5, with D possibly being TRBD1 (5 bases). The V and J ends lost 0 bases and 6 bases respectively, with 11 bases between them. There are 14 residues in the CDR3. CDR1 is SGHNT, CDR2 YENEEA, per germline.

This chain connects TRBV19 to TRBJ1-5; no clear D gene. The length of the CDR3 is 14 residues. Germline V gene lookup returns CDR1 LNHDA and CDR2 SQIVND (reference sequence). With 6 bases removed from V and 2 bases from J, the gap between germline ends came to 11 bases. CDR3 in DNA: TGTGCCAGTAGACCCCGGGAAGGCAATCAGCCCCAGCATTTT. It is translated as CASRPREGNQPQHF.

This chain uses TRBV7-9 with TRBJ1-3; TRBD1 might be the D (5 bases). The V and J ends lost 0 bases and 2 bases respectively, with 11 bases between them. Germline V gene sequence: CDR1 SEHNR, CDR2 FQNEAQ (reference sequence). The CDR3 extends over 16 amino acids. The DNA for the CDR3 is TGTGCCAGCAGCTTAGCCCCAGGGTTGGCTGGAAACACCATATATTTT. It is translated as CASSLAPGLAGNTIYF.

CDR3 protein: CASSSGDRGQNQPQHF. The CDR3 coding sequence is TGTGCCAGCAGCTCGGGTGACAGGGGGCAGAATCAGCCCCAGCATTTT. The rearrangement links TRBV5-8 to TRBJ1-5; 10 nucleotides line up with TRBD1. V dropped 3 bases and J dropped 4; count of bases not matched to a gene: 7. Germline CDR1 reads SGHTS; CDR2 reads YDEGEE. The CDR3 has 16 residues. Full variable domain (missing parts from reference TRBV5-8 and TRBJ1-5): EAGVTQSPTHLIKTRGQQATLRCSPISGHTSVYWYQQALGLGLQFLLWYDEGEERNRGNFPPRFSGRQFPNYSSELNVNALELEDSALYLCASSSGDRGQNQPQHFGDGTRLSIL.

The chain links TRBV6-4 to TRBJ1-1, with D unresolved. Germline V gives CDR1 MRHNA, CDR2 SNTAGT. CDR3 length: 13 residues. V lost 6 bases and J lost 1, with 9 bases in between. CDR3 amino acids: CASSLEANTEAFF. The CDR3 DNA is TGTGCCAGCAGCTTAGAAGCGAACACTGAAGCTTTCTTT.

This clone has just one count. The chain has TRBV20-1 and TRBJ2-3, with 12 positions matching TRBD2. Trimming at V came to 4 bases and at J to 7 bases, leaving 12 bases not matched to a gene. The CDR3 is made up of 16 amino acids. Germline CDR1 and CDR2: DFQATT and SNEGSKA (reference sequence). CDR3 sequence (DNA): TGCAGTGCTACTGACCCTAGCGGGAGGGCCCTCTATACGCAGTATTTT. Its protein product is CSATDPSGRALYTQYF.

The genes are TRBV19 and TRBJ1-1, with a tentative D call TRBD1 (5 bases). Trimming cost V 7 bases and J 1 base, with 19 bases left between them. Germline loops: CDR1 LNHDA, CDR2 SQIVND (reference sequence). The CDR3 consists of 16 residues. CDR3 DNA sequence: TGTGCCAGTACCCCCCAGCCGGGACTCCCGAACACTGAAGCTTTCTTT. Protein product: CASTPQPGLPNTEAFF.

The chain uses TRBV28 and TRBJ2-2; TRBD1 agrees at 8 bases. Per the germline V gene, CDR1 is MDHEN and CDR2 is SYDVKM. V trimming: 7 bases; J trimming: 4 bases; junction bases outside the gene matches: 11. This CDR3 region has 16 residues. The CDR3 nucleotides are TGTGCCAGCAACCCTACTGACAGGGGTCGCACCGGGGAGCTGTTTTTT. Translation gives CASNPTDRGRTGELFF.

The chain has TRBV25-1 and TRBJ2-2, with D maybe TRBD1 (6 bases). The V gene's germline CDR1 is MGHDK and CDR2 SYGVNS. The CDR3 totals 16 residues. V was trimmed by 0 bases and J by 5 bases, leaving 13 bases between them. The CDR3: CASSEYGRGWTGELFF. The DNA for the CDR3 is TGTGCCAGCAGTGAATATGGCAGGGGTTGGACCGGGGAGCTGTTTTTT.

The CDR3 sequence is CASSIEFFRDRFF. The DNA for the CDR3 is TGTGCCAGTAGTATAGAATTTTTCCGGGACAGATTTTTT. The chain joins TRBV19 to TRBJ1-4; TRBD1 aligns across 7 bases. The CDR3 has 13 residues. Germline loops: CDR1 LNHDA, CDR2 SQIVND (reference sequence). J lost 17 bases, V lost 0 bases, and 9 bases had no gene match.

In DNA form, the CDR3 reads TGTGCCAGCAGTGTGACAGGGGGGACTGAAGCTTTCTTT. This codes for CASSVTGGTEAFF. V usage is TRBV2 and J usage is TRBJ1-1, with TRBD1 matching over 9 bases. Trimming took 4 bases from V and 5 from J; bases not matched to a gene: 2. The CDR3 is 13 residues long. Germline V lookup: CDR1 SNHLY, CDR2 FYNNEI.

This clone was seen only once. The rearrangement links TRBV9 to TRBJ1-1, with D perhaps TRBD1 (5 bases). The V gene lost 3 bases and the J gene lost 1 base, with 13 bases spanning the gap. CDR1 and CDR2 (germline): SGDLS, YYNGEE. The CDR3 loop spans 15 amino acids. CDR3 sequence (DNA): TGTGCCAGCAGCGATATTACAGGTACGAACACTGAAGCTTTCTTT. It specifies CASSDITGTNTEAFF.

This clone was found a few times. This sample includes further DNA sequences coding for the same CDR3. The rearrangement joins TRBV11-2 to TRBJ1-5; 7 bases fit TRBD1. Losses at the gene ends were 0 bases for V and 2 bases for J; bases not matched to a gene: 1. This CDR3 comprises 15 residues. Germline CDR1 reads SGHAT; CDR2 reads FQNNGV. CDR3 residues: CASSLDRGGNQPQHF. DNA for the CDR3: TGTGCCAGCAGCTTAGACAGGGGGGGCAATCAGCCCCAGCATTTT.

The V gene is TRBV4-3, the J gene TRBJ2-3; TRBD2 matches at 9 bases. The CDR3 length is 16 residues. Germline trimming cut 0 bases from V and 0 bases from J; bases unmatched to any gene: 1. CDR1 and CDR2 (germline): LGHNA, YSLEER. CDR3 nucleotides: TGCGCCAGCAGCCAAGAAGGACTAGCGAGCACAGATACGCAGTATTTT. This codes for CASSQEGLASTDTQYF.

The chain recombines TRBV5-8 with TRBJ1-2; a possible D gene is TRBD1 (5 bases). V shed 8 bases and J shed 3 bases, with 17 bases lying between them. From germline, CDR1 is SGHTS and CDR2 YDEGEE. There are 14 residues in the CDR3. CDR3 protein: CASLRQPSYYGYTF. DNA of the CDR3: TGTGCCAGTCTGAGACAGCCTTCTTACTATGGCTACACCTTC. Filled out from reference TRBV5-8 and TRBJ1-2, the complete variable domain reads EAGVTQSPTHLIKTRGQQATLRCSPISGHTSVYWYQQALGLGLQFLLWYDEGEERNRGNFPPRFSGRQFPNYSSELNVNALELEDSALYLCASLRQPSYYGYTFGSGTRLTVV.

This chain connects TRBV21-1 to TRBJ2-5; whether TRBD2, the table's D call, matches the DNA was not checked. TRBV21-1 is a pseudogene. This CDR3 is built from 17 residues. The CDR3 sequence is CASSRPSKRETQETQYF. The CDR3 DNA is TGTGCCAGCAGCAGACCGTCTAAGCGGGAGACTCAAGAGACCCAGTACTTC.